This record looks at one TCR beta chain sequence and its context. This clone occurred a few times. No antigen is known for it. It has no much larger one-base neighbor in the sample; base qualities were not kept. The immunoSEQ Assay, a bias-controlled multiplex PCR, was used to amplify TCRbeta CDR3 regions from genomic DNA. The study's processing was this. Within the assay, amplification of reference gene primers was used to estimate how many nucleated cells each sample contained. To quantify the absolute abundance of each unique TCRbeta CDR3 rearrangement, sequence reads were collapsed and filtered. Productive Simpson clonality was computed per sample as the square root of Simpson's diversity index over productive rearrangements. Here the immuneACCESS table is served through TCRdb, limited to in-frame sequences with V and J called. Missing clones are a known gap in these copies; in checked studies unresolved V genes cover under half, and the rest lacks a known reason. That table is the source of V, J and clone size, and D and trimming were worked out from the DNA. Within this sample are about 120,000 clones, with about four fifths of them counted one time only. About 2.1% of the sample is held by the ten biggest clonotypes.

These data are taken from a study of blood T cell repertoires in COVID-19 (dated by TCRdb to the early 2020s). At the level of the whole study: Samples covering the acute and convalescent phases of COVID-19 were provided by collaborators in the United States, Italy and Spain. The material from the prospective study consisted of cDNA or gDNA derived from T cells, B-cell-depleted T cells, or PBMCs. Subjects who had been exposed to COVID-19, were actively infected with it, or had recovered from it provided the deeply sampled blood TCRbeta repertoires that made up the dataset. A freely available public database, intended as a resource for researchers studying the immune response to SARS-CoV-2, is where the repertoires were released. Samples were obtained from the ongoing ImmuneRACE study (first 160 participants) and from 1,254 subjects provided by 6 global collaborators. Nearly every sample came with metadata listing a de-identified subject ID, COVID-19 status, age in years and sex. Where available, HLA class I and class II types were obtained from metadata supplied by the sample provider rather than from assay-based typing. What the study reported, not specific to this receptor: How much clinical and demographic metadata was included differed by source and by participant, and the metadata was provided uncurated.

Relative to germline, V is missing 4 bases and J is missing 6 bases, with 15 bases of the junction outside any gene match. The CDR3 has 17 amino acids, counting the end cysteine and phenylalanine. The entry retains the CDR3 DNA only, 51 bases that are in frame from base 1. According to the germline V gene, CDR1 reads SGDLS and CDR2 reads YYNGEE. Each collaborating institution followed its own protocols to collect whole blood in K2EDTA tubes. For TCRbeta analysis, collaborators shipped samples in one of three forms: frozen whole blood, isolated PBMCs, or DNA extracted from either of those sample types.

The sample was peripheral blood. The rearrangement joined TRBV9 to TRBJ2-1; 8 nucleotides in the junction match TRBD2. The clonotype was recovered from a man aged 65-85 years with acute or convalescent COVID-19. The nucleotide sequence is given as TGTGCCAGCAGCCCCCGTTCCCCACGGGGGGGCCCCAATGAGCAGTTCTTC. Translated, this is CASSPRSPRGGPNEQFF.